This T cell receptor (beta chain) was captured in a study of cytomegalovirus exposure and HLA in healthy donors. The germline V gene has CDR1 SGDLS and CDR2 YYNGEE. With 3 bases clipped from V and 6 bases from J, the junction kept 10 bases outside the gene matches. This CDR3 comprises 16 residues. A multiplex PCR was run with 60 Vbeta primers and 13 Jbeta primers. Measured with immunoSEQ multiplex PCR; TCRdb has only the in-frame clones, and not every one. This sample has under 150,000 clones, with approximately 80% found just once. Study conclusions and caveats: A later analysis linked a missense DCLRE1C variant to TCR beta V- and J-gene trimming. Earlier analysis looked at TCR beta V segments, and most were productive about 87% or about 30% of the time.

A remark on this clone: Its antigen is unknown.

The rearrangement uses TRBV9 and TRBJ2-2; 8 bases are a match to TRBD2. This sequence was found in a woman aged 40 to 50 in good health and CMV-seronegative. The specimen was PBMCs. CDR3 sequence reads: CASSGVAGFGAGELFF. CDR3 in DNA: TGTGCCAGCAGCGGGGTAGCGGGGTTCGGGGCCGGGGAGCTGTTTTTT.